The clone carrying this TCR beta chain showed up just a few times. Antigen: not known. The data originate from a study of a mutant IDH1 vaccine in newly diagnosed glioma. Specified time point: week 5, during vaccination. Vaccination used 300 ug of mutant IDH1 20-mer peptide per dose, with topical imiquimod. Sequencing was performed with immunoSEQ multiplex PCR; in TCRdb, only in-frame clones are kept and a portion is missing. The sample carries 40,000 to 65,000 clones, 78% recorded once. J was trimmed by 6 bases and V by 3 bases; bases with no gene match: 13. CDR3 length equals 17 residues. Per the germline V gene, CDR1 is LNHDA and CDR2 is SQIVND (reference sequence).

This clonotype was obtained from a woman aged 40 to 50 with glioma. The specimen comprised PBMCs, sampled from a glioma patient whose treatment included an IDH1 peptide vaccine. The chain joins TRBV19 to TRBJ1-4; 7 bases map to TRBD1. The DNA for the CDR3 is TGTGCCAGTAGTATTATAGGGGGCCATTCGAGTTATGAAAAACTGTTTTTT. It codes for CASSIIGGHSSYEKLFF. The entire variable domain, with the rest obtained from reference TRBV19 and TRBJ1-4, is as follows: DGGITQSPKYLFRKEGQNVTLSCEQNLNHDAMYWYRQDPGQGLRLIYYSQIVNDFQKGDIAEGYSVSREKKESFPLTVTSAQKNPTAFYLCASSIIGGHSSYEKLFFGSGTQLSVL.